This TCR beta chain appears in the sequencing data of a study of early T cells in non-severe SARS-CoV-2 infection (dated by TCRdb to the early 2020s). With regard to the full study: Bulk RNA from unsorted whole blood was used for TCR sequencing, so alpha and beta chains could not be paired.

A case-control design nested within a healthcare worker cohort in London, UK, was used, with weekly nasopharyngeal swab PCR tests and blood sampling performed. Healthcare workers were recruited between 23 and 31 March 2020, during the week of the UK lockdown, and were followed weekly for up to about 15 weeks. Libraries came from 5' RACE. These reads were obtained on a NextSeq 500. In the TCR library protocol, unique molecular identifiers were attached to individual cDNA molecules to correct for PCR bias and sequencing error. Sequencing covered both TCR alpha and beta chains, and within each sample the abundances of alpha and beta sequences were tightly co-correlated. The paper's data handling went like this. Decombinator V4 was used to annotate the V gene, J gene and CDR3 of the TCR sequences. Expanded TCRs were defined as changing significantly between any two time points under a Poisson model with p below 0.0001. TCR abundances were normalised to the total number of TCRs sequenced in each sample and reported as counts per million. TRAV1-2 paired with TRAJ12, TRAJ20 or TRAJ33 defined MAIT TCRs, while TRAV10 paired with TRAJ18 defined iNKT TCRs. VDJdb, accessed 1 November 2021, was searched for CMV, EBV and SARS-CoV-2 annotated TCRs, excluding TCRs annotated for multiple antigens. TCRdb passed the public sequencing reads through fastp at Q25 and MiXCR, retaining productive beta sequences. Every CDR3 protein is listed once, alongside the most common genes and DNA of its rows. TCRdb, not the authors, supplied the V and J calls. For this sample the table gives 23,000 or so distinct CDR3 sequences, of which 5.3% were detected only once. The top ten clonotypes cover roughly a tenth of the sample.

What the work shows at the level of the full study, not this receptor alone: Matching against VDJdb was skewed toward anti-spike CD8 responses, likely underestimated virus-specific expansions, and missed private and CD4 specificities.

This clonotype has at least ten counts. Its antigen target is currently unknown. Base qualities are not recorded, but no much larger clone differs from it by a single base. As encoded in the germline V gene (reference sequence), CDR1 is LNHDA while CDR2 is SQIVND. The V end loses 9 bases and the J end loses 5 bases, and a stretch of 14 bases separates them. There are 13 amino acids in the CDR3, from cysteine to phenylalanine inclusive. Here the CDR3 DNA is all that survives: 39 bases in frame from base 1. The source is an adult who was a healthcare worker with PCR-confirmed SARS-CoV-2 infection or an uninfected control (not recorded which). Input material: whole blood. The sequence joins TRBV19 to TRBJ2-1, with the D call perhaps TRBD1 or TRBD2, each one matching 5 bases. The CDR3 protein sequence reads: CASGADGDNEQFF. The nucleotide sequence reads as follows: TGTGCCAGCGGGGCGGATGGGGACAATGAGCAGTTCTTC. Supplemented by the reference TRBV19 and TRBJ2-1 proteins around the CDR3, the complete variable domain is DGGITQSPKYLFRKEGQNVTLSCEQNLNHDAMYWYRQDPGQGLRLIYYSQIVNDFQKGDIAEGYSVSREKKESFPLTVTSAQKNPTAFYLCASGADGDNEQFFGPGTRLTVL.